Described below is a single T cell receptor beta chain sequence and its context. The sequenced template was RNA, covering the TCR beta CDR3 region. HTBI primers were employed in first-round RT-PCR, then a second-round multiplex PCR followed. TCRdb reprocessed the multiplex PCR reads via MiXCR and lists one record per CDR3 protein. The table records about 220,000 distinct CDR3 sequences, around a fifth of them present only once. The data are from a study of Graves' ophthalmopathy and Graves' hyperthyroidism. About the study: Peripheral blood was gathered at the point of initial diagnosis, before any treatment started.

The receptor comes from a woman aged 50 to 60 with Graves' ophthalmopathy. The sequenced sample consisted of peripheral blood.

CDR3 sequence reads: CASSHPFGGYLAKNIQYF. The CDR3 bases are TGCGCCAGCAGCCATCCCTTTGGCGGGTATCTAGCCAAAAACATTCAGTACTTC. This sequence joins TRBV5-1 and TRBJ2-4, with D maybe TRBD2 (5 bases). The V and J ends lost 4 bases and 0 bases respectively, with 20 bases between them. CDR1 and CDR2 (germline): SGHRS, YFSETQ. The CDR3 loop spans 18 amino acids.